The 31 T cell receptor beta chains in this list originate from one sample, sequenced in a study of post-analysis software for immune sequencing data. Notes on the study in general: Patients had higher frequencies than controls of five TRBV segments, including TRBV5-6, TRBV5-1 and TRBV20-1.

Included in the TCR beta cDNA libraries were unique molecular identifiers. TCRdb re-called the PCR reads with MiXCR, one entry per CDR3 protein. The sample comprises 400,000 to 500,000 distinct CDR3 sequences, approximately 37% of which are singletons, and roughly 8.2% rests with the top ten. These receptors' antigens are unknown. Sequencing was carried out using blood. The source of these receptors is a girl aged 2-9 years with multiple sclerosis.

The chain combines TRBV12-3 or TRBV12-4 with TRBJ2-1; D gene uncertain. The CDR3 spans 11 residues. V lost 6 bases to trimming and J lost 4 bases, with 4 bases between them. CDR3 sequence (DNA): TGTGCCAGCAGGGTATACAATGAGCAGTTCTTC. Protein product: CASRVYNEQFF.

The chain links TRBV28 to TRBJ1-2, with 7 bases matching TRBD1. This CDR3 comprises 12 residues. The germline V gene has CDR1 MDHEN and CDR2 SYDVKM. Unmatched junction bases numbered 4, after V lost 4 bases and J lost 8 bases. The CDR3 DNA reads TGTGCCAGCAGTTCACCAGGGGGGGGCTACACCTTC. The encoded protein is CASSSPGGGYTF.

In this sample, this clonotype turned up many times. V is TRBV6-1 and J is TRBJ1-5; TRBD1 agrees at 9 bases. The CDR3 has 15 residues. Germline V gives CDR1 MNHNS, CDR2 SASEGT. J was trimmed by 3 bases and V by 6 bases; bases with no gene match: 6. The CDR3 spells CASRPDRGDNQPQHF. The CDR3 DNA reads TGTGCCAGCAGACCAGACAGGGGGGACAATCAGCCCCAGCATTTT.

This chain links TRBV6-5 with TRBJ1-2, with TRBD1 matching 10 bases. With 5 bases clipped from V and 5 bases from J, the junction kept 11 bases outside the gene matches. Germline CDR1 MNHEY, CDR2 SVGAGI. This CDR3 region has 16 residues. The CDR3 spells CASSQTRDRGRYGYTF. The CDR3 nucleotides read TGTGCCAGCAGTCAGACCCGGGACAGGGGTCGGTATGGCTACACCTTC.

The V gene is TRBV29-1, the J gene TRBJ2-7; no definite D call. Germline CDR1 SQVTM, CDR2 ANQGSEA. CDR3 size: 15 residues. The germline V and J ends were trimmed by 2 bases and 0 bases, with 14 bases remaining between them. CDR3 nucleotides: TGCAGCGTTGAAAGTCCAGCGCCAAGCTCCTACGAGCAGTACTTC. This encodes CSVESPAPSSYEQYF.

This rearrangement joins TRBV29-1 to TRBJ2-1; 15 bases fit TRBD2. V lost 0 bases, J lost 7 bases, and 4 bases stayed unmatched. CDR1 SQVTM and CDR2 ANQGSEA come from the germline V gene. The CDR3 covers 16 residues. The DNA for the CDR3 is TGCAGCGTTGAAGATGCCGGGACTAGCGGGAGGAATGAGCAGTTCTTC. It codes for CSVEDAGTSGRNEQFF.

V gene TRBV4-2 combines with J gene TRBJ2-1; D not certain. Germline lookup yields CDR1 LGHNA and CDR2 YNFKEQ. V lost 0 bases and J 7 bases, leaving 7 bases between the germline ends. This CDR3 comprises 13 residues. CDR3 coding DNA: TGTGCCAGCAGCCAAGATCTGTCGAATGAGCAGTTCTTC. This codes for CASSQDLSNEQFF.

The rearrangement uses TRBV20-1 and TRBJ2-5, with no clear D. The germline V and J ends were trimmed by 6 bases and 2 bases, with 7 bases remaining between them. CDR1 DFQATT and CDR2 SNEGSKA come from the germline V gene (reference sequence). CDR3 length equals 11 residues. The CDR3 bases are TGCAGTGCGGACCCACAAGAGACCCAGTACTTC. It yields the protein CSADPQETQYF.

The V and J genes are TRBV6-2 or TRBV6-3 and TRBJ2-7, with 8 bases identical to TRBD2. J gave up 2 bases and V 2 bases, and 5 bases lay outside the gene matches. The CDR3 length is 15 residues. Germline V gene lookup returns CDR1 MNHEY and CDR2 SVGEGT. The CDR3 nucleotides read TGTGCCAGCAGTTACAGAGCGGGAGCGCCCTACGAGCAGTACTTC. It encodes CASSYRAGAPYEQYF.

V gene TRBV27 combines with J gene TRBJ2-1, with D hard to call. The CDR3 covers 13 residues. Between the trimmed V and J ends, which lost 6 bases and 6 bases, there was a span of 12 bases. Germline CDR1 and CDR2: MNHEY and SMNVEV (reference sequence). The CDR3 bases are TGTGCCAGCAGCTTCCGAGATGCCAATGAGCAGTTCTTC. This sequence encodes CASSFRDANEQFF.

This chain joins TRBV20-1 and TRBJ2-1, with TRBD2 identical over 13 bases. V gave up 5 bases and J gave up 3 bases; unmatched junction bases: 1. This CDR3 region has 14 residues. Germline loops: CDR1 DFQATT, CDR2 SNEGSKA (reference sequence). The CDR3 DNA reads as TGCAGTGCTGGGACTAGCGGGGTCTACAATGAGCAGTTCTTC. Its protein is CSAGTSGVYNEQFF.

The V gene is TRBV4-1, the J gene TRBJ1-1; D is uncertain. This CDR3 comprises 15 residues. Germline V gene sequence: CDR1 MGHRA, CDR2 YSYEKL. V was cut by 4 bases and J by 7 bases, with 19 bases left in between. CDR3 in DNA: TGCGCCAGCAGCCGAAGCGGCCCCGAGGCTTATGAAGCTTTCTTT. Translating gives CASSRSGPEAYEAFF.

This clonotype was seen only a few times. V is TRBV4-1 and J is TRBJ2-1, with TRBD1 identical over 10 bases. Germline trimming cut 0 bases from V and 14 bases from J; bases unmatched to any gene: 1. This CDR3 is built from 12 residues. Germline V CDR1 and CDR2: MGHRA, YSYEKL. This chain's CDR3 is CASSQEGQGKFF. The CDR3 DNA sequence: TGCGCCAGCAGCCAAGAGGGACAGGGGAAGTTCTTC.

The chain couples TRBV9 to TRBJ2-1; D unresolved. Trimming took 2 bases from V and 7 from J, leaving 13 bases between them. This CDR3 region has 14 residues. Germline CDR1 SGDLS, CDR2 YYNGEE. The CDR3 sequence: CASSVGVSLNEQFF. CDR3 DNA: TGTGCCAGCAGCGTGGGCGTGAGTCTGAATGAGCAGTTCTTC. Full variable domain (outside the CDR3, taken from reference TRBV9 and TRBJ2-1): DSGVTQTPKHLITATGQRVTLRCSPRSGDLSVYWYQQSLDQGLQFLIQYYNGEERAKGNILERFSAQQFPDLHSELNLSSLELGDSALYFCASSVGVSLNEQFFGPGTRLTVL.

The chain uses TRBV28 and TRBJ1-2, with D possibly being TRBD1 (5 bases). Germline V gives CDR1 MDHEN, CDR2 SYDVKM. The CDR3 spans 13 residues. V dropped 3 bases and J dropped 10 bases, with 15 bases sitting between them. The chain's CDR3 is CASSLAGRETYTF. CDR3 nucleotide sequence: TGTGCCAGCAGTTTGGCAGGGAGGGAGACCTACACCTTC.

This clonotype was observed a few times. The CDR3 protein is CATRETGTDYGYTF. CDR3 coding DNA: TGTGCCACCAGGGAGACCGGGACAGATTATGGCTACACCTTC. J is TRBJ1-2 and V is TRBV15; the match to TRBD1 covers 7 bases. Germline assignment: CDR1 LNHNV and CDR2 YYDKDF (reference sequence). V was pared by 6 bases and J by 5 bases, with 9 bases of the junction left unmatched. The CDR3 has 14 residues. The whole variable domain, filled in from reference TRBV15 and TRBJ1-2, reads DAMVIQNPRYQVTQFGKPVTLSCSQTLNHNVMYWYQQKSSQAPKLLFHYYDKDFNNEADTPDNFQSRRPNTSFCFLDIRSPGLGDTAMYLCATRETGTDYGYTFGSGTRLTVV.

This clonotype came up a few times. This chain uses TRBV5-1 with TRBJ2-1, with 10 bases matching TRBD2. CDR1 and CDR2 (germline): SGHRS, YFSETQ. The CDR3 spans 13 residues. Trimming removed 3 bases from V and 7 bases from J; junction bases left unmatched: 1. The CDR3 DNA reads as TGCGCCAGCAGCTGGGGACTAGCGAATGAGCAGTTCTTC. This codes for CASSWGLANEQFF.

The V call is TRBV6-6, the J call TRBJ2-3; 10 nucleotides match TRBD2. V gave up 8 bases and J gave up 4 bases; unmatched junction bases: 9. Germline assignment: CDR1 MNHNY and CDR2 SVGAGI (reference sequence). The CDR3 contains 15 residues. The CDR3 nucleotides are TGTGCCAGCGGTCCGCAGCGGGAGGGGGCAGATACGCAGTATTTT. The encoded protein is CASGPQREGADTQYF.

The V call is TRBV28, the J call TRBJ2-1, with 14 bases identical to TRBD2. The J call could be wrong; TRBJ2-7 is a better fit for the DNA end. The CDR3 consists of 19 residues. Germline V gives CDR1 MDHEN, CDR2 SYDVKM. The CDR3 DNA is TGTGCCAGCAGTTCCCTTACGACTAGCGGGAGGGCCGCCTACAATGAGCAGTACTTC. Residues: CASSSLTTSGRAAYNEQYF.

This sequence joins TRBV5-1 and TRBJ1-2; 7 bases align to TRBD1. The CDR3 loop spans 17 amino acids. J gave up 2 bases and V 0 bases, and 10 bases lay outside the gene matches. The germline V gene encodes CDR1 SGHRS and CDR2 YFSETQ. The CDR3 DNA reads TGCGCCAGCAGCTTGGTGGTAGGCGACAGGGCAAACTATGGCTACACCTTC. Translated, it gives CASSLVVGDRANYGYTF. The full variable domain, with the rest looked up from reference TRBV5-1 and TRBJ1-2, is KAGVTQTPRYLIKTRGQQVTLSCSPISGHRSVSWYQQTPGQGLQFLFEYFSETQRNKGNFPGRFSGRQFSNSRSEMNVSTLELGDSALYLCASSLVVGDRANYGYTFGSGTRLTVV.

V gene TRBV29-1 combines with J gene TRBJ2-5; 9 bases match TRBD1. V lost 6 bases and J lost 4; bases outside the gene matches: 9. The CDR3 covers 14 residues. CDR1 is SQVTM and CDR2 is ANQGSEA in the germline V gene. CDR3 nucleotide sequence: TGCAGCGTCGAAAGGACAGGGGTCACAGAGACCCAGTACTTC. The encoded protein is CSVERTGVTETQYF.

The rearrangement uses TRBV20-1 and TRBJ2-1, with D perhaps matching TRBD1 or TRBD2 (5 bases each). This CDR3 has 16 amino acids. Per the germline V gene, CDR1 is DFQATT and CDR2 is SNEGSKA (reference sequence). Between the trimmed V and J ends, which lost 7 bases and 0 bases, there was a span of 19 bases. The CDR3 region has the DNA TGCAGTGTTCGGGGTGGGGGAACCAGCTCCTACAATGAGCAGTTCTTC. Translated, it gives CSVRGGGTSSYNEQFF.

The chain is built from TRBV20-1 and TRBJ1-4; D is unresolved. This CDR3 has 13 residues. The V end lost 3 bases, the J end lost 7 bases, and 12 bases lay between the germline ends. Per the germline V gene, CDR1 is DFQATT and CDR2 is SNEGSKA (reference sequence). The CDR3 region has the DNA TGCAGTGCTAGCTCGGACCAAGGTGAAAAACTGTTTTTT. Protein sequence: CSASSDQGEKLFF.

This chain joins TRBV20-1 and TRBJ2-7; 7 bases fit TRBD2. The CDR3 consists of 14 residues. In germline, CDR1 is DFQATT, CDR2 SNEGSKA (reference sequence). With V trimmed by 3 bases and J by 2 bases, 7 bases remained unmatched. CDR3 bases: TGCAGTGCTAGCTTCCAGCGGGGCCCCTACGAGCAGTACTTC. The encoded protein is CSASFQRGPYEQYF.

The genes are TRBV6-1 and TRBJ1-5, with 10 bases identical to TRBD1. Per the germline V gene, CDR1 is MNHNS and CDR2 is SASEGT. The CDR3 contains 19 residues. Trimming at V came to 7 bases and at J to 0 bases, leaving 15 bases not matched to a gene. The CDR3 here is CASTTFGQGEMDSNQPQHF. The CDR3 coding sequence is TGTGCCAGCACCACATTTGGACAGGGGGAGATGGATAGCAATCAGCCCCAGCATTTT.

Only a few counts were recorded for this clonotype. DNA for the CDR3: TGCAGTGCCATCCCGGGACAGACCTACAATGAGCAGTTCTTC. Its protein is CSAIPGQTYNEQFF. This chain uses TRBV20-1 with TRBJ2-1; 7 bases are a match to TRBD1. The CDR3 sequence is 14 residues long. Trimming took 6 bases from V and 2 from J; bases not matched to a gene: 7. Germline loops: CDR1 DFQATT, CDR2 SNEGSKA (reference sequence).

V is TRBV10-3 and J is TRBJ2-7; possibly TRBD2 for D (6 bases). Germline values: CDR1 ENHRY, CDR2 SYGVKD. The CDR3 loop spans 16 amino acids. The germline V and J ends were trimmed by 2 bases and 4 bases, with 18 bases remaining between them. CDR3: CAISEEGLSGPYEQYF. CDR3 DNA: TGTGCCATCAGTGAGGAAGGACTATCGGGACCGTACGAGCAGTACTTC.

V gene TRBV20-1 combines with J gene TRBJ2-3; D gene unclear. The CDR3 covers 13 residues. The ends were cut back, 3 bases at V and 6 bases at J, with 13 bases in the middle. CDR1 and CDR2 (germline): DFQATT, SNEGSKA (reference sequence). The CDR3 nucleotides read TGCAGTGCTAGGGCTCAGACTGGGGATACGCAGTATTTT. It specifies CSARAQTGDTQYF.

V is TRBV15 and J is TRBJ2-4; no reliable D call. The J call is doubtful: the DNA matches TRBJ2-7 better. Per the germline V gene, CDR1 is LNHNV and CDR2 is YYDKDF (reference sequence). The CDR3 extends over 13 amino acids. DNA for the CDR3: TGTGCCACCAGCAGAGCCCGGGCTGGCGAGCAGTACTTC. It encodes CATSRARAGEQYF.

The chain employs TRBV6-5 and TRBJ2-4; 11 bases map to TRBD2. The V gene end was trimmed by 2 bases and the J gene end by 7 bases; junction bases not matched to a gene: 4. CDR3 length: 15 residues. The germline CDR1 and CDR2 sequences are MNHEY and SVGAGI. In nucleotides, the CDR3 is TGTGCCAGCAGTTACGCGACTAGCGGGACCAACATTCAGTACTTC. Translation: CASSYATSGTNIQYF.

This clonotype was observed once. This clone may be a read error of a much larger clone one base away. This likely comes from a read error, as the CDR3 has no conserved phenylalanine or tryptophan at its end. The rearrangement uses TRBV29-1 and TRBJ2-3; D not certain. Germline CDR1 and CDR2: SQVTM and ANQGSEA. This CDR3 comprises 11 residues. V lost 2 bases to trimming and J lost 3 bases, with 3 bases between them. The CDR3: CSVETTDTQYC. CDR3 DNA: TGCAGCGTTGAAACGACAGATACGCAGTATTGT.